These T cell receptor beta chains were read from a single sample in a study of shared T cell receptors in the human thymus. Using immunoSEQ multiplex PCR, the repertoire was profiled, and TCRdb retains in-frame clones only, with some absent. This sample has roughly 700,000 clones, with roughly 90% found just once. In addition, the sample was reused for a study of human thymus T cells.

The source material was thymocytes. Source of these receptors: a boy under two years old with a congenital heart defect. Both conserved end residues are part of each CDR3. A D gene is named only where the DNA matches it firmly. The listing skips clone size in some rows; elsewhere it reads once, few, many or a size class.

D gene: NA; J gene: TRBJ1-6; clone size: NA; V gene: TRBV5-1; CDR3 protein: CASREGAHSPLHF; CDR3 DNA: TGCGCCAGCAGGGAAGGGGCCCATTCACCCCTCCACTTT
D gene: NA; J gene: TRBJ2-3; clone size: NA; V gene: TRBV6-4; CDR3 protein: CASSRTLADTQYF; CDR3 DNA: TGTGCCAGCAGCAGGACTTTGGCAGATACGCAGTATTTT
D gene: TRBD1; J gene: TRBJ1-1; clone size: NA; V gene: TRBV27; CDR3 protein: CASSTRGLRAVNTEAFF; CDR3 DNA: TGTGCCAGCAGTACCAGGGGGCTCCGAGCGGTTAACACTGAAGCTTTCTTT
D gene: NA; J gene: TRBJ2-1; clone size: NA; V gene: TRBV10-1; CDR3 protein: CASSEEVYNEQFF; CDR3 DNA: TGCGCCAGCAGTGAAGAGGTTTACAATGAGCAGTTCTTC
D gene: NA; J gene: TRBJ2-1; clone size: NA; V gene: TRBV4-3; CDR3 protein: CASSPLDSPDEQFF; CDR3 DNA: TGCGCCAGCAGCCCACTCGACTCCCCCGATGAGCAGTTCTTC
D gene: NA; J gene: TRBJ2-3; clone size: NA; V gene: TRBV19; CDR3 protein: CANSGILCTDTQYF; CDR3 DNA: TGTGCCAACTCGGGAATTCTATGCACAGATACGCAGTATTTT
D gene: TRBD2; J gene: TRBJ2-1; clone size: once; V gene: TRBV27; CDR3 protein: CASSLRLAGAPGEQFF; CDR3 DNA: TGTGCCAGCAGTTTAAGACTAGCGGGAGCCCCGGGTGAGCAGTTCTTC
D gene: NA; J gene: TRBJ2-5; clone size: NA; V gene: TRBV5-4; CDR3 protein: CASSRRGKETQYF; CDR3 DNA: TGTGCCAGCAGCCGCCGGGGTAAGGAGACCCAGTACTTC
D gene: NA; J gene: TRBJ1-1; clone size: NA; V gene: TRBV7-9; CDR3 protein: CASSLGTGSPRVTEAFF; CDR3 DNA: TGTGCCAGCAGTCTCGGTACCGGGTCCCCCCGCGTCACTGAAGCTTTCTTT
D gene: NA; J gene: TRBJ2-1; clone size: NA; V gene: TRBV29-1; CDR3 protein: CSVDRRSSYNEQFF; CDR3 DNA: TGCAGCGTTGACCGGCGGAGCTCCTACAATGAGCAGTTCTTC
D gene: TRBD1; J gene: TRBJ2-7; clone size: NA; V gene: TRBV29-1; CDR3 protein: CSVLDRLTYEQYF; CDR3 DNA: TGCAGCGTTCTGGACAGGTTAACCTACGAGCAGTACTTC
D gene: TRBD2; J gene: TRBJ2-3; clone size: NA; V gene: TRBV29-1; CDR3 protein: CSFRTSGSPSNTDTQYF; CDR3 DNA: TGCAGCTTTAGAACTAGCGGGAGTCCCTCTAACACAGATACGCAGTATTTT
D gene: TRBD1; J gene: TRBJ1-2; clone size: NA; V gene: TRBV4-3; CDR3 protein: CASSPRTGLQDGYTF; CDR3 DNA: TGCGCCAGCAGCCCCCGGACAGGGCTACAGGACGGCTACACCTTC
D gene: TRBD1; J gene: TRBJ1-3; clone size: NA; V gene: TRBV11-3; CDR3 protein: CASSLARDREPGNTIYF; CDR3 DNA: TGTGCCAGCAGCTTAGCAAGGGACAGGGAGCCTGGAAACACCATATATTTT
D gene: NA; J gene: TRBJ2-7; clone size: NA; V gene: TRBV7-2; CDR3 protein: CASSSGVTYEQYF; CDR3 DNA: TGTGCCAGCAGCTCGGGAGTCACCTACGAGCAGTACTTC
D gene: TRBD2; J gene: TRBJ2-1; clone size: NA; V gene: TRBV4-3; CDR3 protein: CASSQDQGLVPVGEQFF; CDR3 DNA: TGCGCCAGCAGCCAAGATCAGGGACTAGTCCCCGTAGGTGAGCAGTTCTTC
D gene: NA; J gene: TRBJ2-5; clone size: NA; V gene: TRBV11-2; CDR3 protein: CASSPPRGETQYF; CDR3 DNA: TGTGCCAGCAGCCCCCCCAGAGGAGAGACCCAGTACTTC
D gene: NA; J gene: TRBJ1-5; clone size: once; V gene: TRBV19; CDR3 protein: CASSTGLNQPQHF; CDR3 DNA: TGTGCCAGTAGTACAGGGTTAAATCAGCCCCAGCATTTT
D gene: NA; J gene: TRBJ1-2; clone size: NA; V gene: TRBV2; CDR3 protein: CASKRQSYGYTF; CDR3 DNA: TGTGCCAGCAAGAGGCAGTCCTATGGCTACACCTTC
D gene: NA; J gene: TRBJ1-1; clone size: NA; V gene: TRBV25-1; CDR3 protein: CASSDTVNTEAFF; CDR3 DNA: TGTGCCAGCAGTGACACAGTGAACACTGAAGCTTTCTTT
D gene: TRBD1; J gene: TRBJ2-5; clone size: NA; V gene: TRBV5-1; CDR3 protein: CASRPGTGKEGLQETQYF; CDR3 DNA: TGCGCCAGCAGACCGGGGACAGGGAAGGAAGGGCTCCAAGAGACCCAGTACTTC
D gene: TRBD2; J gene: TRBJ2-1; clone size: NA; V gene: TRBV5-4; CDR3 protein: CASSLPSHVSGRLVDEQFF; CDR3 DNA: TGTGCCAGCAGCTTGCCCTCCCATGTAAGCGGGAGGCTAGTCGATGAGCAGTTCTTC
D gene: NA; J gene: TRBJ2-5; clone size: NA; V gene: TRBV10-2; CDR3 protein: CASSGRGLYF; CDR3 DNA: TGCGCCAGCTCGGGGCGGGGTTTGTACTTC
D gene: NA; J gene: TRBJ1-5; clone size: NA; V gene: TRBV10-3; CDR3 protein: CATLQDSGNQPQHF; CDR3 DNA: TGTGCCACCTTACAGGACAGTGGCAATCAGCCCCAGCATTTT
D gene: TRBD2; J gene: TRBJ2-4; clone size: NA; V gene: TRBV27; CDR3 protein: CASSTSGRVNIQYF; CDR3 DNA: TGTGCCAGCAGTACTAGCGGGAGGGTAAACATTCAGTACTTC
D gene: TRBD2; J gene: TRBJ2-1; clone size: NA; V gene: TRBV4-2; CDR3 protein: CASSQDRMAGLAGGPQFF; CDR3 DNA: TGTGCCAGCAGCCAAGATAGGATGGCGGGACTAGCGGGAGGGCCGCAGTTCTTC